This entry describes one T cell receptor beta chain. This sample is part of a study of blood T cell repertoires in COVID-19. Study background: Material from acute and convalescent COVID-19 was sourced from the United States, Italy and Spain. The analysed material was cDNA or gDNA that came from T cells, B-cell-depleted T cells, or PBMCs.

Germline V CDR1 and CDR2: MNHEY, SVGAGI. The CDR3 contains 15 residues. The V and J ends lost 0 bases and 8 bases, in that order; junction bases with no gene match: 6. In the study's own analysis: Scientists estimated how many nucleated cells there were by amplifying reference gene primers. Assay used: immunoSEQ multiplex PCR; TCRdb lists only in-frame clones, some missing. V and J calls and clone size are those listed in that table; D and trimming were worked out from the DNA. Of about 270,000 clones detected, roughly 89% appear once; the ten largest clones hold 2% to 2.5%. The receptor was derived from a man between 50 and 59 years old with acute or convalescent COVID-19. Sample: peripheral blood. The rearrangement uses TRBV6-5 and TRBJ2-1, with 8 nucleotides matching TRBD1. CDR3 protein: CASSYSRTGMDEQFF. In nucleotides, the CDR3 is TGTGCCAGCAGTTACTCGAGGACAGGGATGGATGAGCAGTTCTTC.